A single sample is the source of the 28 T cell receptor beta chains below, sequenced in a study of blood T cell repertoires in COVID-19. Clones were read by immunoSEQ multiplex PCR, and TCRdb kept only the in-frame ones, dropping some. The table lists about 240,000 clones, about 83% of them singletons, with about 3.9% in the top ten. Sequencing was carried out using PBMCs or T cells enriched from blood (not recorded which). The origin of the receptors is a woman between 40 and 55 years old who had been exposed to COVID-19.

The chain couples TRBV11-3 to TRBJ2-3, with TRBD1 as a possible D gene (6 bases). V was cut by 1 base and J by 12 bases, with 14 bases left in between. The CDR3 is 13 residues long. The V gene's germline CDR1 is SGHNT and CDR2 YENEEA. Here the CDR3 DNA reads TGTGCCAGCAGCTTAGTAGAGACAGGCCCCCAGTATTTT. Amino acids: CASSLVETGPQYF.

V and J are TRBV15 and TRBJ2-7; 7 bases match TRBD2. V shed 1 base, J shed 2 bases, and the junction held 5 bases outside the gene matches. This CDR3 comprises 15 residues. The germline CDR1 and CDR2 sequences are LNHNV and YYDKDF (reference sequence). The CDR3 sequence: CATSRGGGFTYEQYF. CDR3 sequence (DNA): TGTGCCACCAGCAGAGGCGGGGGATTTACCTACGAGCAGTACTTC.

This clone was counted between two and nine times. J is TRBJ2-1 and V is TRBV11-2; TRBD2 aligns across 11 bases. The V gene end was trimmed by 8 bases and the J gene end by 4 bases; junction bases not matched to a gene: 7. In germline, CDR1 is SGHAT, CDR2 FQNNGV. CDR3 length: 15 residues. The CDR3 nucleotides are TGTGCCAGCCTAGCGGGGGGCCAGACTTACAATGAGCAGTTCTTC. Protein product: CASLAGGQTYNEQFF.

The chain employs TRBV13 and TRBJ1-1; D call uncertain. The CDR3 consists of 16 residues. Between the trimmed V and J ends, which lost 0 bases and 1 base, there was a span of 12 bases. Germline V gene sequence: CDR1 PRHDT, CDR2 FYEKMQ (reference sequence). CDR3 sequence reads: CASSLGHSGRNTEAFF. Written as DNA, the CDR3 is TGTGCCAGCAGCTTAGGCCATTCAGGAAGGAACACTGAAGCTTTCTTT.

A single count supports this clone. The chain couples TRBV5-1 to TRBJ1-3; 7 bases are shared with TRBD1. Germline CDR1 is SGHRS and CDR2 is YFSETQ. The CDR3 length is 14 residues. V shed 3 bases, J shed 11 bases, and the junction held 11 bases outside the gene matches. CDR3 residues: CASSWEPTDRSIYF. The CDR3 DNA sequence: TGCGCCAGCAGCTGGGAGCCGACGGACAGGTCCATATATTTT.

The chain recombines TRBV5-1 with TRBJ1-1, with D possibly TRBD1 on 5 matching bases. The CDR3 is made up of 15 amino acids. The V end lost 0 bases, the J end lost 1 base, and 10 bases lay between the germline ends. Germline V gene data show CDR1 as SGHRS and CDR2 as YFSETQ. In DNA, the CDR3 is TGCGCCAGCAGCTTGGTTCGGCAGGGGAACACTGAAGCTTTCTTT. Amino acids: CASSLVRQGNTEAFF.

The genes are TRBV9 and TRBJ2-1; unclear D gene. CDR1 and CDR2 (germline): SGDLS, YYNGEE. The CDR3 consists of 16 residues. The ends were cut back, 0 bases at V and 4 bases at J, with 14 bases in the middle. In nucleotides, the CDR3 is TGTGCCAGCAGCGTAGTAACTACCCCCTCATACAATGAGCAGTTCTTC. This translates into CASSVVTTPSYNEQFF.

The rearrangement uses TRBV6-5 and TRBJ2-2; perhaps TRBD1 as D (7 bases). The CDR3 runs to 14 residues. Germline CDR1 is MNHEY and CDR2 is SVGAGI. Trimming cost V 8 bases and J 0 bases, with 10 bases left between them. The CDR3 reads CASGGTANTGELFF. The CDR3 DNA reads TGTGCCAGCGGCGGGACAGCGAACACCGGGGAGCTGTTTTTT.

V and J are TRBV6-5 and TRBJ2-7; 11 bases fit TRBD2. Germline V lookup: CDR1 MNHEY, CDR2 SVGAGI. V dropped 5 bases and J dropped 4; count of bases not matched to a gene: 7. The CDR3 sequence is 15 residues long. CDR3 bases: TGTGCCAGCAGTCCGTTAGCGGGGGGGCCTTACGAGCAGTACTTC. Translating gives CASSPLAGGPYEQYF.

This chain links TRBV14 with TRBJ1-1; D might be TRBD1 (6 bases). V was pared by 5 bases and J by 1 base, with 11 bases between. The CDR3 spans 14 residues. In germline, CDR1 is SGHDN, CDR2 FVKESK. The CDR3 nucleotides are TGTGCCAGCAGCTATATGACAGGGAACACTGAAGCTTTCTTT. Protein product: CASSYMTGNTEAFF.

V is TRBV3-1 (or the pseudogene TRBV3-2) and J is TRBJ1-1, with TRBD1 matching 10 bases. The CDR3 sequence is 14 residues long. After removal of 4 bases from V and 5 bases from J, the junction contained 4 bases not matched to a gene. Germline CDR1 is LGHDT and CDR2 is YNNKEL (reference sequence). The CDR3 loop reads CASSLWTGGTEAFF. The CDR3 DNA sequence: TGTGCCAGCAGCCTTTGGACAGGGGGAACTGAAGCTTTCTTT.

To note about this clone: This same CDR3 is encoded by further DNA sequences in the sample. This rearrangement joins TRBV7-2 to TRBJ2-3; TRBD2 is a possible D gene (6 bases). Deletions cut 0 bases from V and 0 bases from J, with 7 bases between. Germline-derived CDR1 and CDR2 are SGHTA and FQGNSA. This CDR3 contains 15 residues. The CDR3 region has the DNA TGTGCCAGCAGCTTAGCGGGGGGTAGCACAGATACGCAGTATTTT. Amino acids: CASSLAGGSTDTQYF.

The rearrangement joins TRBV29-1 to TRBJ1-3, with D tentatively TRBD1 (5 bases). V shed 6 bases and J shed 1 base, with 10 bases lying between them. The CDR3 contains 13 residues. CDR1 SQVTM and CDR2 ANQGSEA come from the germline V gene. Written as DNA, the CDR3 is TGCAGCGTGTACCAGGGATCTGGAAACACCATATATTTT. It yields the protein CSVYQGSGNTIYF.

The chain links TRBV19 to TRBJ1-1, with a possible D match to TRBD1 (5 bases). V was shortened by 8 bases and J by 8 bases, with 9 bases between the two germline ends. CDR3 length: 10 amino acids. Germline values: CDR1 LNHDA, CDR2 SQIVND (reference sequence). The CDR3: CASGRTEAFF. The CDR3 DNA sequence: TGTGCCAGTGGACGGACAGAAGCTTTCTTT.

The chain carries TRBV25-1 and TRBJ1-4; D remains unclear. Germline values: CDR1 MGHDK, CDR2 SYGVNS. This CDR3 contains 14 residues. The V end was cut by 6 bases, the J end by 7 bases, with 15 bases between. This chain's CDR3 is CASSARRPLEKLFF. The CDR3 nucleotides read TGTGCCAGCAGCGCCAGGAGGCCACTTGAAAAACTGTTTTTT.

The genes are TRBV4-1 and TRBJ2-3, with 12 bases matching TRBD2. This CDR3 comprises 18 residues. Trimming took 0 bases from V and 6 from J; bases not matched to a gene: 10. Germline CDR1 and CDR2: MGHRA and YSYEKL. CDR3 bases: TGCGCCAGCAGCCAAGATGGGGCTTCTAGCGGGGGGGCGGATACGCAGTATTTT. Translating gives CASSQDGASSGGADTQYF.

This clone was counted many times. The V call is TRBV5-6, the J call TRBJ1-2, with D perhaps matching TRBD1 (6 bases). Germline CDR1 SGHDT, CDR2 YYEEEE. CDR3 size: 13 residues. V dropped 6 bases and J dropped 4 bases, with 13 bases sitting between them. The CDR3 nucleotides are TGTGCCAGCATCTCACCAGGGGCCTATGGCTACACCTTC. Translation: CASISPGAYGYTF.

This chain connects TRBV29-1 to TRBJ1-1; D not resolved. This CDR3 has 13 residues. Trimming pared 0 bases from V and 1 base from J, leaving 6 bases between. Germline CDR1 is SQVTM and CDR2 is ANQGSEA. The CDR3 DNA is TGCAGCGTTGAAGAACACCAGAACACTGAAGCTTTCTTT. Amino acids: CSVEEHQNTEAFF.

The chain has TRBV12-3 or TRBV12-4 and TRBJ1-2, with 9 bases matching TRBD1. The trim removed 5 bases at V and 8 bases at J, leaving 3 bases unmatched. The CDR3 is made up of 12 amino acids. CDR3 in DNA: TGTGCCAGCAGTGGGGACAGGGCGGGCTACACCTTC. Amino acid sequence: CASSGDRAGYTF.

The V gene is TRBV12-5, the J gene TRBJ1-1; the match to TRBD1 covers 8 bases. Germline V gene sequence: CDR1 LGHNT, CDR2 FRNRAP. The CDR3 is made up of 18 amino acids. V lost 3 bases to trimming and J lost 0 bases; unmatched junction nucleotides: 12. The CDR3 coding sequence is TGTGCTAGTGGTTTATCGGACAGGGCAGTGGCAATGAACACTGAAGCTTTCTTT. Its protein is CASGLSDRAVAMNTEAFF.

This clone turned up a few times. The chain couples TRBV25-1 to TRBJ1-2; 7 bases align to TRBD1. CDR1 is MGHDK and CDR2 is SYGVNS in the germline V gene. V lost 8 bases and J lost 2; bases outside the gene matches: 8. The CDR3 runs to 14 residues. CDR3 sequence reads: CASSKEGANYGYTF. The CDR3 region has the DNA TGTGCCAGCTCGAAGGAGGGGGCGAACTATGGCTACACCTTC.

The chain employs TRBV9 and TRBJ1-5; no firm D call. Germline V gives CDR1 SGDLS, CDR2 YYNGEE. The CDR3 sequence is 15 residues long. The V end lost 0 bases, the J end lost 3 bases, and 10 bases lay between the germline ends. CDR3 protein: CASSVEAGHNQPQHF. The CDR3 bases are TGTGCCAGCAGCGTAGAGGCGGGTCACAATCAGCCCCAGCATTTT.

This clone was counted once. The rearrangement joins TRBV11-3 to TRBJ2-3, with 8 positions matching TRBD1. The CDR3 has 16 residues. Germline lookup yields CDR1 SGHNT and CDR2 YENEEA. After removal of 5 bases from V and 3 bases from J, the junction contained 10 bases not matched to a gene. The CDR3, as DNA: TGTGCCAGCAGCCCCGAGGACAGGGCGGGAACAGATACGCAGTATTTT. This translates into CASSPEDRAGTDTQYF.

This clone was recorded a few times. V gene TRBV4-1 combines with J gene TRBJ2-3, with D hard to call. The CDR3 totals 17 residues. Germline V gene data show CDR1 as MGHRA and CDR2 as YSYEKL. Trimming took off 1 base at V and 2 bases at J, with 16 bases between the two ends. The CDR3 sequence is CASSQVVSVKPTDTQYF. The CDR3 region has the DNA TGCGCCAGCAGCCAAGTAGTCAGCGTTAAGCCCACAGATACGCAGTATTTT.

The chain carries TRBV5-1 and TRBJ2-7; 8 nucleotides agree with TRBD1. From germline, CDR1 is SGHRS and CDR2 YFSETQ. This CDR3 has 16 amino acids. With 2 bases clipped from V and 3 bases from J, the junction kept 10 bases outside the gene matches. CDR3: CASSLQGTGGRYEQYF. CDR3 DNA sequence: TGCGCCAGCAGCTTACAAGGGACAGGCGGCCGCTACGAGCAGTACTTC.

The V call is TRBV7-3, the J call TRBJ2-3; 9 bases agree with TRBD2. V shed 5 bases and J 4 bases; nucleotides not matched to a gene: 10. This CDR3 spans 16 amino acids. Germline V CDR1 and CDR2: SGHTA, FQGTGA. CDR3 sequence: CASSQALAGGADTQYF. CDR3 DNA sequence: TGTGCCAGCAGCCAAGCCTTGGCGGGGGGGGCAGATACGCAGTATTTT.

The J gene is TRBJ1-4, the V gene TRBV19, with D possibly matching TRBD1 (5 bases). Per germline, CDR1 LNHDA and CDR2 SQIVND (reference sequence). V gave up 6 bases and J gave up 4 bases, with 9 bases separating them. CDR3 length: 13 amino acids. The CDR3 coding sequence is TGTGCCAGTAGCGACAGAAGTAATGAAAAACTGTTTTTT. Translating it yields CASSDRSNEKLFF. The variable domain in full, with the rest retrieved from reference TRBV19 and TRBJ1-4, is DGGITQSPKYLFRKEGQNVTLSCEQNLNHDAMYWYRQDPGQGLRLIYYSQIVNDFQKGDIAEGYSVSREKKESFPLTVTSAQKNPTAFYLCASSDRSNEKLFFGSGTQLSVL.

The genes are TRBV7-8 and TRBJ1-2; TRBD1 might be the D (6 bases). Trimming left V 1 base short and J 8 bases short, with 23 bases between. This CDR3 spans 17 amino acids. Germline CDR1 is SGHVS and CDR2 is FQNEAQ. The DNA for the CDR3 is TGTGCCAGCAGCTTAGTGGGGACACGACTATTCGGCGAGGGCTACACCTTC. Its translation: CASSLVGTRLFGEGYTF.